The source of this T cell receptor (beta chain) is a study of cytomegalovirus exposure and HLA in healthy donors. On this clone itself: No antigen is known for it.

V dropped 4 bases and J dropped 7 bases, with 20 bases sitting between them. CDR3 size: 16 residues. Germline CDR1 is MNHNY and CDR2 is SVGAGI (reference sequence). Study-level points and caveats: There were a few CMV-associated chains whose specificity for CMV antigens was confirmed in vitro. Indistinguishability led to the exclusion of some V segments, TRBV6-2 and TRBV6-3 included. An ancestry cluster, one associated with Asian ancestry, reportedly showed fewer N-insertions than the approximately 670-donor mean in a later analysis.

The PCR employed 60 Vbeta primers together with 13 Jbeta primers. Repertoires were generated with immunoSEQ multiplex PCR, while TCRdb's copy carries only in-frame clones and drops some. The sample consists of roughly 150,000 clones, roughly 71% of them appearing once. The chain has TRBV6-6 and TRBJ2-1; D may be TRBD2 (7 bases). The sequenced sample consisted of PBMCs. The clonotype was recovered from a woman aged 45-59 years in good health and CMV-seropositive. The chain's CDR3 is CASSWEGGGRNNEQFF. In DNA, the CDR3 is TGTGCCAGCAGTTGGGAGGGGGGGGGCCGTAATAATGAGCAGTTCTTC.